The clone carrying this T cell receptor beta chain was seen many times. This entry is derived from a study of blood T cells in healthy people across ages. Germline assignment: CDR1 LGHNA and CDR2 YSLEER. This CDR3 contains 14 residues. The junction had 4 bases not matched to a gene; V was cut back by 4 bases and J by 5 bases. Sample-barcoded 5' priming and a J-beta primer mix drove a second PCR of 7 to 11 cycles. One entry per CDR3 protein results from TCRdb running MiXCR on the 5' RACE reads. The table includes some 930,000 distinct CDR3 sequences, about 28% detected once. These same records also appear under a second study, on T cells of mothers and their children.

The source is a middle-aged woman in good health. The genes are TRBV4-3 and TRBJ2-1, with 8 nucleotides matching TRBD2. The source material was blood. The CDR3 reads CASSPGLENNEQFF. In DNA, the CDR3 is TGCGCCAGCAGCCCGGGACTAGAAAACAATGAGCAGTTCTTC.